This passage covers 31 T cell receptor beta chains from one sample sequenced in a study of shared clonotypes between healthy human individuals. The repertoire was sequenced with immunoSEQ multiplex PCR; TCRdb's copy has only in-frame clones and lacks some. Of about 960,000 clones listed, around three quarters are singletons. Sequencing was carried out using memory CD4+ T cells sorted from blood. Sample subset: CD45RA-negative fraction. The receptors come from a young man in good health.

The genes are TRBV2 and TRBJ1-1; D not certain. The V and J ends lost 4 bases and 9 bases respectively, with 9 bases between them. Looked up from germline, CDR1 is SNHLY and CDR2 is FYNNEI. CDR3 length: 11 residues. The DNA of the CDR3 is TGTGCCAGCAGTGTGGACTTGAAAGCTTTCTTT. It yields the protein CASSVDLKAFF.

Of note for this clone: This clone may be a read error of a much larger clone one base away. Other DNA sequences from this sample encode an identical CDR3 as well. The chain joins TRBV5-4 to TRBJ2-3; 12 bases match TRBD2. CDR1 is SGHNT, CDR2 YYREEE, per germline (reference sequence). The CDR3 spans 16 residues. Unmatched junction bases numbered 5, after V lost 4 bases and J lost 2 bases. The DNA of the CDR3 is TGTGCCAGCAGCCGCCGACTAGCGGGGGACACAGATACGCAGTATTTT. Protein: CASSRRLAGDTDTQYF. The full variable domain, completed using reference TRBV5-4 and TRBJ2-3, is ETGVTQSPTHLIKTRGQQVTLRCSSQSGHNTVSWYQQALGQGPQFIFQYYREEENGRGNFPPRFSGLQFPNYSSELNVNALELDDSALYLCASSRRLAGDTDTQYFGPGTRLTVL.

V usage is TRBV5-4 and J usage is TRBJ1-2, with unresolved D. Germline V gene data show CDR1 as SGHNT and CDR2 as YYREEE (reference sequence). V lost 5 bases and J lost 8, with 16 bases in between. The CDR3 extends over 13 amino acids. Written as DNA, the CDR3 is TGTGCCAGCAGTATCCCCCCGTTTCAGGGCTACACCTTC. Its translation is CASSIPPFQGYTF.

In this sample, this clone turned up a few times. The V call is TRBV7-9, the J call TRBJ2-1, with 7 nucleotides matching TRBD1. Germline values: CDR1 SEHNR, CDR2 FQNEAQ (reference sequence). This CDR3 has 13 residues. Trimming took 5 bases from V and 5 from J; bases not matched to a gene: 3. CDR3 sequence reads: CASSPQGDNEQFF. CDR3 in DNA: TGTGCCAGCAGCCCCCAGGGGGACAATGAGCAGTTCTTC.

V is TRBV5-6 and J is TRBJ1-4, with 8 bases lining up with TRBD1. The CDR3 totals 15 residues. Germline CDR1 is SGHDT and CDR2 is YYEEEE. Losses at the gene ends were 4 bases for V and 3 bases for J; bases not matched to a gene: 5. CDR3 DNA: TGTGCCAGCAGCCAGGACAGGGCCCCTAATGAAAAACTGTTTTTT. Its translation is CASSQDRAPNEKLFF.

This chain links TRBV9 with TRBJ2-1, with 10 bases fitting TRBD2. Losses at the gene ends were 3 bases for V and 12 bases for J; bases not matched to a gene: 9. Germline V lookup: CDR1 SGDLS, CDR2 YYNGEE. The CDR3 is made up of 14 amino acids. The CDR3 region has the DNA TGTGCCAGCAGCGGACTAGCGGGTGACAAGAGGCAGTTCTTC. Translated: CASSGLAGDKRQFF.

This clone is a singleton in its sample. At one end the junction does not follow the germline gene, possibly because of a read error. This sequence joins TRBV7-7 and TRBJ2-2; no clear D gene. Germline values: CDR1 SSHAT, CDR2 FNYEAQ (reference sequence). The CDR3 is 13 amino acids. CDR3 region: CASSHGSTGELFF. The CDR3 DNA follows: TGTGCTAGCAGCCACGGAAGCACCGGGGAGCTGTTTTTT.

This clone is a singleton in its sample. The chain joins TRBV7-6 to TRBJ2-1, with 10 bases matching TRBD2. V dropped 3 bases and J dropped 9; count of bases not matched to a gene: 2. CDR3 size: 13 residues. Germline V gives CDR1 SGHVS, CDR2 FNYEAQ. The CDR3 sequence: CASSFWTSGEQFF. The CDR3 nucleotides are TGTGCCAGCAGCTTTTGGACTAGCGGTGAGCAGTTCTTC. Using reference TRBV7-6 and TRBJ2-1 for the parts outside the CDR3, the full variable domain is GAGVSQSPRYKVTKRGQDVALRCDPISGHVSLYWYRQALGQGPEFLTYFNYEAQQDKSGLPNDRFSAERPEGSISTLTIQRTEQRDSAMYRCASSFWTSGEQFFGPGTRLTVL.

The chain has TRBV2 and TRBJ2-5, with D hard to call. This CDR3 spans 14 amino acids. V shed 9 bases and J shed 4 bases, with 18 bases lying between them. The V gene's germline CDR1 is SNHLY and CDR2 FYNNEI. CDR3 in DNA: TGTGCCAGACCCAGGACCCCTGGTCCAGAGACCCAGTACTTC. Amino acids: CARPRTPGPETQYF.

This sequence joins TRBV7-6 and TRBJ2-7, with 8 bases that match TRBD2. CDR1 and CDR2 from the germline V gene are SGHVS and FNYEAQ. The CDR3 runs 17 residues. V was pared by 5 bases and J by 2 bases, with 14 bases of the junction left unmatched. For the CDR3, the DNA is TGTGCCAGCAGCCCCCCCCTTGGGCGGGAGGCCGCCTACGAGCAGTACTTC. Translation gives CASSPPLGREAAYEQYF. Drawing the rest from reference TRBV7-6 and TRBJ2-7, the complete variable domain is GAGVSQSPRYKVTKRGQDVALRCDPISGHVSLYWYRQALGQGPEFLTYFNYEAQQDKSGLPNDRFSAERPEGSISTLTIQRTEQRDSAMYRCASSPPLGREAAYEQYFGPGTRLTVT.

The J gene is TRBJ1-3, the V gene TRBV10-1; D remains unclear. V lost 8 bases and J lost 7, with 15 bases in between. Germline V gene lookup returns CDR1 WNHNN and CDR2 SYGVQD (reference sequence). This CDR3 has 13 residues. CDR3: CASPFGVVNTIYF. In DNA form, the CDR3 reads TGCGCCAGCCCCTTCGGGGTGGTGAACACCATATATTTT.

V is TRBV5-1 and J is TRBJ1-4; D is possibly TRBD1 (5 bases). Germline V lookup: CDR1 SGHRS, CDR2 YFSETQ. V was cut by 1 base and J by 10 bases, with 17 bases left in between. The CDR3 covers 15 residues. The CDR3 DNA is TGCGCCAGCAGCTTGAACGTTGACCCCGGGGGAAAACTGTTTTTT. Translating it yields CASSLNVDPGGKLFF.

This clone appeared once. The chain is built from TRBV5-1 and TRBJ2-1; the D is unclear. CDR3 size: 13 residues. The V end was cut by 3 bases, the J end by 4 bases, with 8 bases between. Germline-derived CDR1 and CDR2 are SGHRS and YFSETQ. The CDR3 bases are TGCGCCAGCAGCTCCAACACTTACAATGAGCAGTTCTTC. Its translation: CASSSNTYNEQFF.

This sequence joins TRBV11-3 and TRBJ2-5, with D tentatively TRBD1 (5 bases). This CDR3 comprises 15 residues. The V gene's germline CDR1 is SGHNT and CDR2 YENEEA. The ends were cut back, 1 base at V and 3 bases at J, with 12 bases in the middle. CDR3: CASSLGDSVKETQYF. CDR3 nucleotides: TGTGCCAGCAGCTTAGGCGACAGTGTCAAAGAGACCCAGTACTTC.

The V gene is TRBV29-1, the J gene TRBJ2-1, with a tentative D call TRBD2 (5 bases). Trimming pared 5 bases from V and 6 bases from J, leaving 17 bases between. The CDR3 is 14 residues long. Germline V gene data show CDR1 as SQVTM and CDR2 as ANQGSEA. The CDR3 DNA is TGCAGCGTTTCACTAGATTCACTTGGCAATGAGCAGTTCTTC. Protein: CSVSLDSLGNEQFF.

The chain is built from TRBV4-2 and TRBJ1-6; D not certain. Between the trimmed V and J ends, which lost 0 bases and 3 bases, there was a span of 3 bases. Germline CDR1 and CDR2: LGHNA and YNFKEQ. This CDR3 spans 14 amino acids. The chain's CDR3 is CASSQEIYNSPLHF. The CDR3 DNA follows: TGTGCCAGCAGCCAAGAAATCTATAATTCACCCCTCCACTTT.

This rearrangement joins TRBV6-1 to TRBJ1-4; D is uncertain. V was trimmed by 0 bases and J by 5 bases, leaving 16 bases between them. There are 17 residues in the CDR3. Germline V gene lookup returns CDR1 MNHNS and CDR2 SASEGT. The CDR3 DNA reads TGTGCCAGCAGTGAAGCGCTTCGGCCCCCAGAGAATGAAAAACTGTTTTTT. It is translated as CASSEALRPPENEKLFF.

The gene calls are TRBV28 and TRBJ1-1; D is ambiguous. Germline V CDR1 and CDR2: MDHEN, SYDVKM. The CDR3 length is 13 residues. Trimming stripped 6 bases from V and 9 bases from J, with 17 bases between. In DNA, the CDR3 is TGTGCCAGCAGCTTCCGGACGGTCCCTAAAGCTTTCTTT. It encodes CASSFRTVPKAFF.

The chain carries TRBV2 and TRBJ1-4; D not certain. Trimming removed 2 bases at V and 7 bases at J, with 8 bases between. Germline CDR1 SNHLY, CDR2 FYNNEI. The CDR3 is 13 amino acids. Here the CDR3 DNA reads TGTGCCAGCAGTGAAAATCTCGTTGAAAAACTGTTTTTT. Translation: CASSENLVEKLFF.

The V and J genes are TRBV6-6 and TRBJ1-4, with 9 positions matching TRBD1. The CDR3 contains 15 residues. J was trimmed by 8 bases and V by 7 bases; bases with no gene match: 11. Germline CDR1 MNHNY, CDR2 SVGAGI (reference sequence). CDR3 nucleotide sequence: TGTGCCAGCAAAACAACAGGGGGCGGAGGAGAAAAACTGTTTTTT. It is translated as CASKTTGGGGEKLFF.

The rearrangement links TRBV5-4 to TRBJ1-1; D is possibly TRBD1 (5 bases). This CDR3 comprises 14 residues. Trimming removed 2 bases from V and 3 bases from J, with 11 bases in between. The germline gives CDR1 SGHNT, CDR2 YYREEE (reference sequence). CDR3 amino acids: CASSFGGPDTEAFF. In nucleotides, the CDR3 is TGTGCCAGCAGCTTTGGGGGACCCGACACTGAAGCTTTCTTT.

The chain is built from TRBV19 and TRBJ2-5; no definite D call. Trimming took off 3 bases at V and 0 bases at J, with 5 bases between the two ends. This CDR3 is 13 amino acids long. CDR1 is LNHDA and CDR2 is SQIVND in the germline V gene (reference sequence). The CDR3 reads CASSIANQETQYF. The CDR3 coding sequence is TGTGCCAGTAGTATCGCTAACCAAGAGACCCAGTACTTC.

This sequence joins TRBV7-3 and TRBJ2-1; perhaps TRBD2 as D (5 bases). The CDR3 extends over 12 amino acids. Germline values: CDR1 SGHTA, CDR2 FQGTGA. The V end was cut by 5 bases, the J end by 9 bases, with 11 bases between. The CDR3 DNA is TGTGCCAGCAGCCCCCTCCGGGGTGAGCAGTTCTTC. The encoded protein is CASSPLRGEQFF.

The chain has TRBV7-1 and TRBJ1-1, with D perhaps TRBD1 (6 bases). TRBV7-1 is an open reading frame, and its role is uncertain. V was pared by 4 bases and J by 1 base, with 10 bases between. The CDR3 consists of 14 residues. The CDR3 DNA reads TGTGCCAGCAGCTTAGGGACATCGAACACTGAAGCTTTCTTT. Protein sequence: CASSLGTSNTEAFF.

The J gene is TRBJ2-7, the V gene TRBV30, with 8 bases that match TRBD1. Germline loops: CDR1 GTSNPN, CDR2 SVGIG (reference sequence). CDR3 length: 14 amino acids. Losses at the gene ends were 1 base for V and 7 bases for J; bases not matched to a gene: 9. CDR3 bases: TGTGCCTGGAGTGGGACAGGGTTTTTGGGGGAGCAGTACTTC. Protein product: CAWSGTGFLGEQYF.

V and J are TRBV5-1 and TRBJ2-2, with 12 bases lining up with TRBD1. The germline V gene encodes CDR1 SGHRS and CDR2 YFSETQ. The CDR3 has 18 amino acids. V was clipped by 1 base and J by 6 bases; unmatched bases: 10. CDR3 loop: CASSLRPGTGGSAGELFF. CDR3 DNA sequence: TGCGCCAGCAGCTTGCGCCCCGGGACAGGGGGCAGCGCCGGGGAGCTGTTTTTT. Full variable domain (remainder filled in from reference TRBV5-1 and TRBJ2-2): KAGVTQTPRYLIKTRGQQVTLSCSPISGHRSVSWYQQTPGQGLQFLFEYFSETQRNKGNFPGRFSGRQFSNSRSEMNVSTLELGDSALYLCASSLRPGTGGSAGELFFGEGSRLTVL.

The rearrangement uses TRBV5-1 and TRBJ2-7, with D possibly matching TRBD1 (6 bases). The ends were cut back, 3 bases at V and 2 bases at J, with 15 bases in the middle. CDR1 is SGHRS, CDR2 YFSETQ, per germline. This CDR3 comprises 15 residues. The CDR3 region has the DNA TGCGCCAGCAGCTGGGACACCTCGGACCCCTACGAGCAGTACTTC. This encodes CASSWDTSDPYEQYF.

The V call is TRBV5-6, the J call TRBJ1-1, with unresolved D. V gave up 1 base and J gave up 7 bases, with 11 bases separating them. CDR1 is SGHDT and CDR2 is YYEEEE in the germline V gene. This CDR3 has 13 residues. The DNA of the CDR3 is TGTGCCAGCAGCTTGTACTGGGTTAGTGAAGCTTTCTTT. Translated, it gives CASSLYWVSEAFF.

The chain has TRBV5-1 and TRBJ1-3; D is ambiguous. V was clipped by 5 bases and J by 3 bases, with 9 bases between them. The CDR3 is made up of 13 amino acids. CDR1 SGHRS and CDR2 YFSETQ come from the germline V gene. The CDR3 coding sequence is TGCGCCAGCAGGGCCACGGGTGGAAACACCATATATTTT. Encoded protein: CASRATGGNTIYF.

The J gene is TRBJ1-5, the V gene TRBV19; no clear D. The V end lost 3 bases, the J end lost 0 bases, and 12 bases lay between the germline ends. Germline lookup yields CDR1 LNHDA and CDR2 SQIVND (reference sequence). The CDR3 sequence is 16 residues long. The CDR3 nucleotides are TGTGCCAGTAGTATTCAGGAGGGTTATAGCAATCAGCCCCAGCATTTT. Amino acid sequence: CASSIQEGYSNQPQHF.

The CDR3 spells CASSERVSLGEQYF. The CDR3 coding sequence is TGTGCCAGCAGTGAACGGGTTAGCTTGGGCGAGCAGTACTTC. The V call is TRBV2, the J call TRBJ2-7, with D unclear. The CDR3 extends over 14 amino acids. The germline V and J ends were trimmed by 2 bases and 6 bases, with 14 bases remaining between them. Germline CDR1 reads SNHLY; CDR2 reads FYNNEI.